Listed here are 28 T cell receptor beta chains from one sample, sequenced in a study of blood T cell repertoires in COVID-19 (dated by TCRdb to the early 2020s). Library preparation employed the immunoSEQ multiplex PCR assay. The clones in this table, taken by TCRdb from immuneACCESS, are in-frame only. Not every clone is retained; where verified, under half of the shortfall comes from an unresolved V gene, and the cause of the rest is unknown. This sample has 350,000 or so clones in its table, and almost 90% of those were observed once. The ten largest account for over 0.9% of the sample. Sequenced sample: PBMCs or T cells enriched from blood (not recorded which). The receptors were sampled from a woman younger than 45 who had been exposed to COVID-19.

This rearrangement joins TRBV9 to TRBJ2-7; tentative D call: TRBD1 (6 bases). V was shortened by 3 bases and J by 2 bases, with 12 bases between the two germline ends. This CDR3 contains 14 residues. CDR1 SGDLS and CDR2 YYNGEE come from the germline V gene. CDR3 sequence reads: CASSDGRGPYEQYF. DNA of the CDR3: TGTGCCAGCAGCGATGGCAGGGGCCCCTACGAGCAGTACTTC. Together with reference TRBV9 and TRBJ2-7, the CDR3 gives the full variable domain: DSGVTQTPKHLITATGQRVTLRCSPRSGDLSVYWYQQSLDQGLQFLIQYYNGEERAKGNILERFSAQQFPDLHSELNLSSLELGDSALYFCASSDGRGPYEQYFGPGTRLTVT.

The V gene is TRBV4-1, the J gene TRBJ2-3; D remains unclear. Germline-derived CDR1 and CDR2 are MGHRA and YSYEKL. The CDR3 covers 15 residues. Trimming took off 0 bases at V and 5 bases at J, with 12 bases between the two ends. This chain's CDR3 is CASSQDESRRDTQYF. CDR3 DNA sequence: TGCGCCAGCAGCCAAGATGAAAGTAGGAGAGATACGCAGTATTTT.

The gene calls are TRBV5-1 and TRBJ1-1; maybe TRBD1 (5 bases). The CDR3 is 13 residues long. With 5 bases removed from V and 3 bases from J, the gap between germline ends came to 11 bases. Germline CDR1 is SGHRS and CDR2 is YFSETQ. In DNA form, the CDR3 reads TGCGCCAGCAGTTCAAAGGGGTACACTGAAGCTTTCTTT. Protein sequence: CASSSKGYTEAFF.

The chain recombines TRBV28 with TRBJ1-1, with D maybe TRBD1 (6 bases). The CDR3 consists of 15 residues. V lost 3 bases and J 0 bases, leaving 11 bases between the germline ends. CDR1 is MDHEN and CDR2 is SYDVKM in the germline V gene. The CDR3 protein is CASSFKGGVNTEAFF. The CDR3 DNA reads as TGTGCCAGCAGTTTTAAAGGGGGGGTGAACACTGAAGCTTTCTTT.

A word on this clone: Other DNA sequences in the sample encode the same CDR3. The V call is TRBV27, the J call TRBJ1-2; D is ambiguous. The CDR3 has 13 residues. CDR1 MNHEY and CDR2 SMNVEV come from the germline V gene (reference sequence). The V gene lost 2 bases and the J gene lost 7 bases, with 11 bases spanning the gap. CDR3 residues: CASSLSGLGGYTF. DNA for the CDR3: TGTGCCAGCAGTTTAAGCGGATTGGGTGGCTACACCTTC.

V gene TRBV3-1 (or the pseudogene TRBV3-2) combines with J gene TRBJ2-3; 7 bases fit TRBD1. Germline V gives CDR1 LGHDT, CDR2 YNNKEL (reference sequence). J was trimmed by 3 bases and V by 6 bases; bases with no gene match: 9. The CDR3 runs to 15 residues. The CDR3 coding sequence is TGTGCCAGCAGTCCGACAGGGACGTTGACAGATACGCAGTATTTT. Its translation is CASSPTGTLTDTQYF.

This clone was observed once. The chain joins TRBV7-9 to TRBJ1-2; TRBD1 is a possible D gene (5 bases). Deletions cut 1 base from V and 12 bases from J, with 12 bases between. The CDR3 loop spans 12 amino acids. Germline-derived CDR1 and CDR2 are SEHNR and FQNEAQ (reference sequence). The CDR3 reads CASSLGQTFHTF. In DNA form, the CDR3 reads TGTGCCAGCAGCTTAGGACAGACGTTCCACACCTTC.

CDR3 in amino acids: CASSSTGDPSYGYTF. CDR3 DNA: TGTGCCAGCAGTTCGACAGGGGATCCTTCCTATGGCTACACCTTC. The chain carries TRBV28 and TRBJ1-2; 8 bases match TRBD1. The germline V gene has CDR1 MDHEN and CDR2 SYDVKM. The CDR3 runs 15 residues. The junction had 8 bases not matched to a gene; V was cut back by 4 bases and J by 4 bases.

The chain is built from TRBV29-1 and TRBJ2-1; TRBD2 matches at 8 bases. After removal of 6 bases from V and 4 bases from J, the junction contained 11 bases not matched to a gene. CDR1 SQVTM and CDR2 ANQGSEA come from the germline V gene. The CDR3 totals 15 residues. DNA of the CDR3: TGCAGCGTCGCCGGGGGGACTAGGACATACAATGAGCAGTTCTTC. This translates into CSVAGGTRTYNEQFF.

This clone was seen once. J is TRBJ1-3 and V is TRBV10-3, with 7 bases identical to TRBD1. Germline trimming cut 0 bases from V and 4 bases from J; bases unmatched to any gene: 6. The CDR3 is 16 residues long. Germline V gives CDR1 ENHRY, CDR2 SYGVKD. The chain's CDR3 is CAISESPGGTGNTIYF. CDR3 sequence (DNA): TGTGCCATCAGTGAGTCACCAGGGGGGACCGGAAACACCATATATTTT.

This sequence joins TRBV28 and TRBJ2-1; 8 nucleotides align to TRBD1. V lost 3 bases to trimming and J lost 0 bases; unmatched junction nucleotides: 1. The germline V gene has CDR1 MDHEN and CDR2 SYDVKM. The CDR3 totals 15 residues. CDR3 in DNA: TGTGCCAGCAGTTTCACAGGGGGCTCCTACAATGAGCAGTTCTTC. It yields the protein CASSFTGGSYNEQFF.

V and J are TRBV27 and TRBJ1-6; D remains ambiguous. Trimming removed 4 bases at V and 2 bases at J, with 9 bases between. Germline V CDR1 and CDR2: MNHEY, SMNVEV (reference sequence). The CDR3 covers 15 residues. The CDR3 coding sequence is TGTGCCAGCAGTTCGGCGGCAGCCTATAATTCACCCCTCCACTTT. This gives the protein CASSSAAAYNSPLHF.

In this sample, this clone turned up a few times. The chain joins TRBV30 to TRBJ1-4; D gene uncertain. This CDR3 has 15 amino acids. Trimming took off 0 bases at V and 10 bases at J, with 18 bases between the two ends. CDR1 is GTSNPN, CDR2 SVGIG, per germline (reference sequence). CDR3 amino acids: CAWSVSRHRRGKLFF. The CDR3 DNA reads TGTGCCTGGAGTGTCTCGAGGCACCGGAGAGGAAAACTGTTTTTT.

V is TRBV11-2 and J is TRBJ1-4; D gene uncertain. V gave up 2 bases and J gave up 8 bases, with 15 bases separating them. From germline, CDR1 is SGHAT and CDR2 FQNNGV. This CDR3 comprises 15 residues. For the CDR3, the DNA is TGTGCCAGCAGCTTAAGAGTCGGGCCGGGAGAAAAACTGTTTTTT. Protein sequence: CASSLRVGPGEKLFF.

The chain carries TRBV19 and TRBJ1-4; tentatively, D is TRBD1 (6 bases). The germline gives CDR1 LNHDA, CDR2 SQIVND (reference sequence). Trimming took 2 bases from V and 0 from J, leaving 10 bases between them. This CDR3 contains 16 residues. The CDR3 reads CASSISRTATNEKLFF. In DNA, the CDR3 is TGTGCCAGTAGTATAAGCCGGACAGCAACTAATGAAAAACTGTTTTTT.

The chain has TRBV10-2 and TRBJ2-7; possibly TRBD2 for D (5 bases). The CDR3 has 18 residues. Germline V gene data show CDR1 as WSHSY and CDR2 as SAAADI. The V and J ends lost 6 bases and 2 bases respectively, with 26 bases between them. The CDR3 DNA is TGCGCCAGCAGCATCCGGGAATCAGCACCTGCCGCCACCTACGAGCAGTACTTC. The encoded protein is CASSIRESAPAATYEQYF.

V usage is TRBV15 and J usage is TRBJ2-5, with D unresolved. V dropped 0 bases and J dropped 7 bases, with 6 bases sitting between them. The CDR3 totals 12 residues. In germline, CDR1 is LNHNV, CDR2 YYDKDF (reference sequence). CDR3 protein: CATSRDWLTQYF. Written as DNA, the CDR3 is TGTGCCACCAGCAGAGACTGGCTGACCCAGTACTTC.

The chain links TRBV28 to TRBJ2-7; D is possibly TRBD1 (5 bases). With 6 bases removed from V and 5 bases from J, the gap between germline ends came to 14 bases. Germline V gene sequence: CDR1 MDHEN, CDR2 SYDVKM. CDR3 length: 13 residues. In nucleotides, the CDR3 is TGTGCCAGCAGCCCCCCAGGGTCCCACGAGCAGTACTTC. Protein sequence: CASSPPGSHEQYF.

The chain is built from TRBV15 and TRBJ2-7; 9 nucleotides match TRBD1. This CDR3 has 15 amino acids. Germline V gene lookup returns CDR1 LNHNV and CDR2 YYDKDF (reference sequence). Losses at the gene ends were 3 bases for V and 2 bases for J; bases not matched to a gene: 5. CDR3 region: CATSSQGDRAYEQYF. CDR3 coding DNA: TGTGCCACCAGCAGCCAAGGGGACAGGGCCTACGAGCAGTACTTC.

In DNA form, the CDR3 reads TGTGCCAGCAGCCAACAGGGTTCTGTTTCACCCCTCCACTTT. It yields the protein CASSQQGSVSPLHF. The J gene is TRBJ1-6, the V gene TRBV7-9, with D perhaps matching TRBD1 (6 bases). CDR3 length: 14 amino acids. Germline V gives CDR1 SEHNR, CDR2 FQNEAQ (reference sequence). Trimming stripped 5 bases from V and 9 bases from J, with 14 bases between.

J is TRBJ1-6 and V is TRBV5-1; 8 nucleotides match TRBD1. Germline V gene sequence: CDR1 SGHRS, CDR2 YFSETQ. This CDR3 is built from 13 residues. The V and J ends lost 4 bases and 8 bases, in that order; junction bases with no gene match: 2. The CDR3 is CASSADRDSPLHF. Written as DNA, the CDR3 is TGCGCCAGCAGCGCGGACAGGGATTCACCCCTCCACTTT.

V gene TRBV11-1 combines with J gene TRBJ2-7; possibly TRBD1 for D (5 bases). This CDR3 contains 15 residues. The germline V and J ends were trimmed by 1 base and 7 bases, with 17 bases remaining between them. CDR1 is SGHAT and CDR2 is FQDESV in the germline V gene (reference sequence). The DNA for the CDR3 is TGTGCCAGCAGCTTAGATGGGGCGCGAGCCACGGAGCAGTACTTC. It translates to CASSLDGARATEQYF.

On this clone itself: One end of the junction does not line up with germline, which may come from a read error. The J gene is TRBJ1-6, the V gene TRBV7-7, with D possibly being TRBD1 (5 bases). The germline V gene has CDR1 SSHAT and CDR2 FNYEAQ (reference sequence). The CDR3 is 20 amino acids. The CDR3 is CASSSPPGREGVCYNSPLHF. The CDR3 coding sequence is TGTGCTAGCAGCTCCCCACCCGGCAGGGAAGGTGTCTGCTATAATTCACCCCTCCACTTT.

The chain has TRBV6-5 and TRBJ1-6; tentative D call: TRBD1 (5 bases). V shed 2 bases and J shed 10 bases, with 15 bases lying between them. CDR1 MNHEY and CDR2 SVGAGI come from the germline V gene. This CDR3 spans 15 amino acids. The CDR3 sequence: CASSYRRPGMSPLHF. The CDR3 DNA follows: TGTGCCAGCAGTTACCGCCGCCCAGGGATGTCACCCCTCCACTTT.

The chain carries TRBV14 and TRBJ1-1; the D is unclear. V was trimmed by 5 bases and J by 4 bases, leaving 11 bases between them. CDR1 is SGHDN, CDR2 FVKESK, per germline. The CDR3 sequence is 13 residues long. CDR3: CASSWGGSTEAFF. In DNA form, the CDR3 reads TGTGCCAGCAGCTGGGGAGGGTCCACTGAAGCTTTCTTT.

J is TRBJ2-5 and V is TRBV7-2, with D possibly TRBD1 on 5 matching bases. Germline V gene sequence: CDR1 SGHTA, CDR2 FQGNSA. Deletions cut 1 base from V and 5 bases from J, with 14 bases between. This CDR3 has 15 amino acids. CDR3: CASSLDGRVGETQYF. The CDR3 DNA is TGTGCCAGCAGCTTAGACGGCAGGGTAGGGGAGACCCAGTACTTC. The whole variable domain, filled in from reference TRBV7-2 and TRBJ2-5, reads GAGVSQSPSNKVTEKGKDVELRCDPISGHTALYWYRQSLGQGLEFLIYFQGNSAPDKSGLPSDRFSAERTGGSVSTLTIQRTQQEDSAVYLCASSLDGRVGETQYFGPGTRLLVL.

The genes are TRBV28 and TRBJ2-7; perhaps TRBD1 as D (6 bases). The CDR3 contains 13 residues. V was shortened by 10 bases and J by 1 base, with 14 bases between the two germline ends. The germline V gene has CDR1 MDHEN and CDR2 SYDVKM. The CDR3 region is CATTRTDSYEQYF. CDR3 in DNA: TGTGCCACTACTAGGACAGATTCCTACGAGCAGTACTTC.

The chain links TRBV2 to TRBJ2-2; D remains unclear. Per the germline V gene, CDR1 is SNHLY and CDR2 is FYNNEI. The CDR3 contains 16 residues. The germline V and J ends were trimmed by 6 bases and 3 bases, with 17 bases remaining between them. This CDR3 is CASSPQLELYTGELFF. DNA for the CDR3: TGTGCCAGCAGCCCTCAGCTGGAACTATACACCGGGGAGCTGTTTTTT.